The clone carrying this T cell receptor beta chain was picked up many times. Antigen unknown. Synthesis of TCR beta cDNA was carried out from approximately 0.55 ug total RNA with a constant-region primer. Generation of the TCR beta libraries relied on three nested multiplex PCR rounds using slightly modified ARM-PCR. The first two PCR rounds used TRBV1-TRBV30 forward primers with a C-beta reverse primer, 9 to 11 cycles each. MiXCR, run by TCRdb on the multiplex PCR reads, gives a single entry per CDR3 protein. The sample includes 95,000 to 100,000 distinct CDR3 sequences, about two thirds of them seen just once. This record belongs to a study of tumor-infiltrating lymphocytes in primary liver carcinoma. Co-extraction of both nucleic acids (RNA and DNA) used about 17-33 mg of unsorted bulk tissue. Points from the study as a whole: Tumor region pairs showed greater overlap than either tumor-adjacent or tumor-blood pairs did.

V was pared by 7 bases and J by 5 bases, with 9 bases of the junction left unmatched. Germline V gives CDR1 MDHEN, CDR2 SYDVKM. The CDR3 has 14 amino acids. The gene calls are TRBV28 and TRBJ2-7; 9 positions match TRBD2. The receptor comes from a woman aged 55 to 70 with primary liver carcinoma and hepatitis B virus infection. Sequencing was carried out using liver tumor tissue from sampling region 2. Subset noted: tumor region T2, inferior pole. This CDR3 reads CASTLAGRVHEQYF. The CDR3 nucleotides are TGTGCCAGCACCCTAGCGGGGAGGGTCCACGAGCAGTACTTC.